Listed here are 8 T cell receptor beta chains from one sample, sequenced in a study of human T cells and chemical hapten exposure. TCRdb itself ran the RACE reads through MiXCR, one entry per CDR3 protein. The repertoire consists of more than 75,000 distinct CDR3 sequences, with approximately 8.6% occurring once and the leading ten covering approximately 1.5%. This sample's time point: healthy volunteer bleed at 6 weeks. The study extracted total RNA from unfractionated whole blood. Sequences were obtained from whole blood. All receptors derive from a male donor in good health. Some clones in this sample may be carry-over from other donors' samples.

The chain recombines TRBV20-1 with TRBJ1-2; tentative D call: TRBD1 (6 bases). Germline CDR1 reads DFQATT; CDR2 reads SNEGSKA (reference sequence). V gave up 3 bases and J gave up 8 bases, with 13 bases separating them. The CDR3 extends over 12 amino acids. This CDR3 reads CSASRGGDGYTF. The CDR3 region has the DNA TGCAGTGCTAGTAGGGGGGGAGACGGCTACACCTTC.

This clonotype appeared a few times. The chain combines TRBV29-1 with TRBJ2-5; the match to TRBD1 covers 11 bases. CDR3 length: 15 amino acids. Trimming at V came to 0 bases and at J to 4 bases, leaving 4 bases not matched to a gene. CDR1 and CDR2 (germline): SQVTM, ANQGSEA. CDR3 sequence: CSVEDGGTGGETQYF. CDR3 nucleotides: TGCAGCGTTGAAGACGGGGGGACAGGGGGAGAGACCCAGTACTTC. Based on the CDR3 plus reference TRBV29-1 and TRBJ2-5, the full variable domain is SAVISQKPSRDICQRGTSLTIQCQVDSQVTMMFWYRQQPGQSLTLIATANQGSEATYESGFVIDKFPISRPNLTFSTLTVSNMSPEDSSIYLCSVEDGGTGGETQYFGPGTRLLVL.

The rearrangement uses TRBV7-6 and TRBJ1-2; the match to TRBD1 covers 7 bases. Losses at the gene ends were 1 base for V and 2 bases for J; bases not matched to a gene: 13. Per germline, CDR1 SGHVS and CDR2 FNYEAQ. CDR3 length: 18 amino acids. The CDR3 region has the DNA TGTGCCAGCAGCTTAGTAAGACAGGGAAGACTAACCAACTATGGCTACACCTTC. Protein product: CASSLVRQGRLTNYGYTF.

Ten or more counts support this clonotype. The chain has TRBV20-1 and TRBJ1-1; unclear D gene. The CDR3 covers 14 residues. Trimming left V 2 bases short and J 4 bases short, with 14 bases between. Germline CDR1 reads DFQATT; CDR2 reads SNEGSKA (reference sequence). The CDR3 coding sequence is TGCAGTGCTAGAAGGGCGACCGGCGGCACTGAAGCTTTCTTT. Encoded protein: CSARRATGGTEAFF.

This clonotype has at least ten counts. The rearrangement links TRBV7-8 to TRBJ1-1; possibly TRBD1 for D (5 bases). CDR3 length: 14 amino acids. V was cut by 1 base and J by 5 bases, with 11 bases left in between. From germline, CDR1 is SGHVS and CDR2 FQNEAQ. The CDR3 protein is CASSLVGGRTEAFF. CDR3 coding DNA: TGTGCCAGCAGCTTAGTCGGGGGAAGGACTGAAGCTTTCTTT.

This clonotype was picked up many times. This rearrangement joins TRBV11-2 to TRBJ1-2, with 7 bases that match TRBD1. The CDR3 runs to 15 residues. Trimming cost V 5 bases and J 4 bases; bases outside gene matches: 10. Germline V gene data show CDR1 as SGHAT and CDR2 as FQNNGV. This CDR3 is CASSPRQGSSYGYTF. Written as DNA, the CDR3 is TGTGCCAGCAGCCCACGACAGGGCTCCTCCTATGGCTACACCTTC.

A word on this clonotype: A much larger clone is a single base away; this may be a read error. J is TRBJ2-2 and V is TRBV5-6; D gene unclear. There are 15 residues in the CDR3. From germline, CDR1 is SGHDT and CDR2 YYEEEE. The CDR3 reads CASSLSQVVTEELFF. CDR3 in DNA: TGTGCCAGCAGCTTGTCTCAAGTAGTCACCGAGGAGCTGTTTTTT.

This rearrangement joins TRBV18 to TRBJ1-1; no clear D. CDR1 and CDR2 from the germline V gene are KGHSH and LQKENI. This CDR3 comprises 13 residues. Between the trimmed V and J ends, which lost 1 base and 7 bases, there was a span of 10 bases. CDR3 in DNA: TGTGCCAGCTCACCACTAGAGGCCTATGAAGCTTTCTTT. Amino acids: CASSPLEAYEAFF.